This T cell receptor (beta chain) was found in a study of early T cells in non-severe SARS-CoV-2 infection. Across the whole study: Sequenced bulk RNA came from whole blood that was unsorted, and chains were unpaired.

cDNA molecules, individually, were tagged with unique molecular identifiers. TCRdb independently ran MiXCR on the 5' RACE reads; one entry per CDR3 protein. The table lists tens of thousands of distinct CDR3 sequences, about 10% of them singletons. In this sample, this clonotype turned up many times. Its specificity is not known. V lost 6 bases to trimming and J lost 10 bases, with 9 bases between them. The CDR3 is 9 amino acids. CDR1 and CDR2 from the germline V gene are DFQATT and SNEGSKA (reference sequence). Study results and limitations: VDJdb matching, biased toward anti-spike CD8 responses, missed private and CD4 specificities.

This receptor was identified in an adult who was a healthcare worker with PCR-confirmed SARS-CoV-2 infection or an uninfected control (not recorded which). The sequencing input was whole blood. The chain uses TRBV20-1 and TRBJ1-1; D unclear. The CDR3 protein is CSAGSSAFF. The CDR3 DNA sequence: TGCAGTGCCGGATCCTCAGCTTTCTTT.